This T cell receptor (beta chain) was profiled in a study of T cell clones after liver transplantation. Across the study: In this trial, immunosuppression withdrawal was attempted within 2 years of liver transplant. TCRbeta sequencing after a pre-transplant mixed lymphocyte reaction identified graft-donor-reactive clones, later tracked in post-transplant blood. Tolerance: complete withdrawal held at least one year, liver enzymes staying within twice normal. Notes on the study in general: Rather than being deleted, graft donor-reactive T cells may have moved into the graft.

In regard to this clone: Antigen unknown.

Trimming cost V 4 bases and J 13 bases; bases outside gene matches: 4. CDR3 length equals 11 residues. Germline CDR1 and CDR2: MNHNS and SASEGT. The table came from immunoSEQ multiplex PCR; TCRdb's copy has only in-frame clones and leaves some out. This sample yields roughly 100,000 clones, of which about 81% are seen a single time; less than 3% belongs to the top ten. The sequencing here drew on CD4+ T cells from blood, taken around 49 months after liver transplant. The TCR originated in a human patient who received a liver transplant. Some of the T cells might come from the graft donor. The chain recombines TRBV6-1 with TRBJ1-5, with TRBD1 matching 7 bases. This CDR3 is CASSAGQLQHF. CDR3 in DNA: TGTGCCAGCAGTGCGGGACAGCTACAGCATTTT.